This T cell receptor beta chain was documented in a study of vaccination effects on CD4 cells after COVID-19. Study-level findings and limits: Vaccine-induced clones in healthy vaccinees cross-reacted with common cold coronaviruses in only 1 of 255 cases.

Using immunoSEQ multiplex PCR, the repertoire was profiled, and TCRdb retains in-frame clones only, with some absent. In the table there are about 11,000 clones, roughly 70% of which are singletons. The CDR3 is made up of 18 amino acids. Germline V gene sequence: CDR1 SGHRS, CDR2 YFSETQ. V trimming: 0 bases; J trimming: 3 bases; junction bases outside the gene matches: 10. Notes on this clone: What it binds is not known.

ViraFEST used viral peptide pools to expand antigen-specific CD4+ T cells before sequencing. Isolation of CD4+ T cells took place after about 10 days of culture. Cultures of over 1.5 million PBMC per well contained around 11 IU/ml IL-2 plus 10 ug/ml peptides. It was on days 3 and 7 that half the medium was replaced with IL-2 medium. This sequence joins TRBV5-1 and TRBJ2-3, with 10 bases lining up with TRBD2. The source was CD4+ T cells from PBMCs cultured with HCoV-229E spike peptides, collected before COVID-19 vaccination. The origin of this receptor is a human donor who received a COVID-19 vaccine. DNA for the CDR3: TGCGCCAGCAGCTTGGGGAGCGGGGGGGGCAGGAGAACAGATACGCAGTATTTT. This sequence encodes CASSLGSGGGRRTDTQYF.